Presented here are 25 T cell receptor beta chains from one specimen sequenced in a study of molecular identifiers for immune sequencing clone quantification. In TCRdb, the PCR reads were re-called with MiXCR into one record per CDR3 protein. Of about 510,000 distinct CDR3 sequences listed, about a fifth were seen once; the top ten hold 0.7% to 0.95%. The sequencing input was naive CD8+ T cells from blood, with Jurkat cell RNA spiked in. Subset: FACS-sorted CD8+CD4-CCR7+CD45RA+ naive T cells. These receptor sequences come from a human donor in good health. Some libraries in this study had Jurkat cell RNA spiked in.

In its sample, this clonotype was seen a few times. The chain has TRBV30 and TRBJ1-1; tentative D call: TRBD1 (5 bases). This CDR3 contains 13 residues. V gave up 4 bases and J gave up 0 bases, with 9 bases separating them. From germline, CDR1 is GTSNPN and CDR2 SVGIG (reference sequence). CDR3 DNA: TGTGCCTGGACGGTAGGGGTGAACACTGAAGCTTTCTTT. As protein: CAWTVGVNTEAFF.

Comment on this clonotype: A read error may explain this, as a much larger clone is one base away. The chain links TRBV3-1 to TRBJ2-4; TRBD2 matches at 9 bases. Germline assignment: CDR1 LGHDT and CDR2 YNNKEL (reference sequence). The length of the CDR3 is 17 residues. The V and J ends lost 3 bases and 6 bases, in that order; junction bases with no gene match: 12. The CDR3: CASSQGASGNLGNIQYF. The CDR3 DNA reads as TGTGCCAGCAGCCAGGGGGCTAGCGGGAATTTAGGAAACATTCAGTACTTC.

The chain links TRBV2 to TRBJ1-1, with D uncertain. The CDR3 loop spans 15 amino acids. Germline-derived CDR1 and CDR2 are SNHLY and FYNNEI. V shed 5 bases and J shed 5 bases, with 18 bases lying between them. The CDR3 spells CASSRSPGSATEAFF. The CDR3 nucleotides read TGTGCCAGCAGTCGATCCCCGGGCTCGGCGACTGAAGCTTTCTTT.

This clonotype was seen more than once but under ten times. V and J are TRBV6-2 or TRBV6-3 and TRBJ2-6, with 7 bases that match TRBD1. The CDR3 runs to 17 residues. The V gene end was trimmed by 2 bases and the J gene end by 0 bases; junction bases not matched to a gene: 4. CDR1 MNHEY and CDR2 SVGEGT come from the germline V gene. This chain's CDR3 is CASSYETGDSGANVLTF. The CDR3 DNA reads TGTGCCAGCAGTTACGAAACAGGGGACTCTGGGGCCAACGTCCTGACTTTC.

V and J are TRBV7-9 and TRBJ1-3; D remains ambiguous. Germline lookup yields CDR1 SEHNR and CDR2 FQNEAQ (reference sequence). The ends were cut back, 5 bases at V and 0 bases at J, with 11 bases in the middle. The length of the CDR3 is 15 residues. The CDR3 here is CASSIPNPSGNTIYF. The CDR3 DNA reads as TGTGCCAGCAGCATCCCAAACCCCTCTGGAAACACCATATATTTT.

In regard to this clonotype: This clone may be a read error of a much larger clone one base away. It is likely a read error, because the conserved phenylalanine at the end of the CDR3 is missing. The CDR3 reads CASSLVGGAGLQETQYL. CDR3 sequence (DNA): TGTGCCAGCAGCTTAGTCGGGGGCGCGGGACTCCAAGAGACCCAGTACCTC. The rearrangement links TRBV7-9 to TRBJ2-5, with D perhaps assigned TRBD1 or TRBD2 (6 bases each). Germline CDR1 is SEHNR and CDR2 is FQNEAQ (reference sequence). The CDR3 length is 17 residues. With 1 base removed from V and 1 base from J, the gap between germline ends came to 16 bases.

This clonotype showed up many times. J is TRBJ2-7 and V is TRBV5-6; 7 positions match TRBD1. With V trimmed by 4 bases and J by 3 bases, 4 bases remained unmatched. Looked up from germline, CDR1 is SGHDT and CDR2 is YYEEEE. This CDR3 has 13 amino acids. Written as DNA, the CDR3 is TGTGCCAGCAGCCTGACAGGGAACTACGAGCAGTACTTC. It specifies CASSLTGNYEQYF.

This chain connects TRBV20-1 to TRBJ1-3, with D maybe TRBD1 (5 bases). The CDR3 is made up of 14 amino acids. Trimming took 1 base from V and 3 from J, leaving 10 bases between them. Looked up from germline, CDR1 is DFQATT and CDR2 is SNEGSKA (reference sequence). This chain's CDR3 is CSARVRANGNTIYF. The CDR3 DNA follows: TGCAGTGCTAGAGTCAGGGCTAATGGAAACACCATATATTTT.

This clonotype was detected many times. CDR3 bases: TGCAGCGTTGACGCCACCTACAATGAGCAGTTCTTC. This codes for CSVDATYNEQFF. The V gene is TRBV29-1, the J gene TRBJ2-1; D uncertain. Trimming removed 3 bases at V and 2 bases at J, with 5 bases between. The V gene's germline CDR1 is SQVTM and CDR2 ANQGSEA. The CDR3 totals 12 residues.

This clonotype has ten or more counts. The chain recombines TRBV20-1 with TRBJ1-5; D uncertain. The CDR3 is 12 amino acids. Germline CDR1 is DFQATT and CDR2 is SNEGSKA (reference sequence). The V gene lost 1 base and the J gene lost 4 bases, with 5 bases spanning the gap. This chain's CDR3 is CSARALNQPQHF. The CDR3 DNA reads as TGCAGTGCTAGAGCTCTAAATCAGCCCCAGCATTTT.

At least ten counts were recorded for this clonotype. The chain combines TRBV6-2 or TRBV6-3 with TRBJ1-4; the D is unclear. The CDR3 totals 17 residues. Trimming left V 2 bases short and J 0 bases short, with 13 bases between. From germline, CDR1 is MNHEY and CDR2 SVGEGT. DNA of the CDR3: TGTGCCAGCAGTTACCTGACGACCGATCCAACTAATGAAAAACTGTTTTTT. Its translation: CASSYLTTDPTNEKLFF.

The rearrangement links TRBV6-6 to TRBJ2-7; D is uncertain. With 5 bases removed from V and 6 bases from J, the gap between germline ends came to 11 bases. The germline CDR1 and CDR2 sequences are MNHNY and SVGAGI (reference sequence). CDR3 length: 12 residues. The CDR3 reads CASSPSPSEQYF. CDR3 sequence (DNA): TGTGCCAGCAGTCCCTCGCCTTCCGAGCAGTACTTC.

This clonotype was recorded at least ten times. V gene TRBV28 combines with J gene TRBJ2-3; TRBD1 is a possible D gene (5 bases). The V end lost 2 bases, the J end lost 1 base, and 7 bases lay between the germline ends. The CDR3 is 14 amino acids. Germline V lookup: CDR1 MDHEN, CDR2 SYDVKM. The CDR3 region has the DNA TGTGCCAGCAGTTTAACACAGGGCACAGATACGCAGTATTTT. Translating gives CASSLTQGTDTQYF.

The rearrangement joins TRBV6-6 to TRBJ2-7; D is possibly TRBD2 (5 bases). This CDR3 has 13 residues. V was cut by 7 bases and J by 3 bases, with 13 bases left in between. CDR1 is MNHNY, CDR2 SVGAGI, per germline (reference sequence). CDR3 in DNA: TGTGCCAGCAACCGGACTCCGTACTACGAGCAGTACTTC. Translating gives CASNRTPYYEQYF.

This clonotype was recorded at least ten times. The chain uses TRBV4-1 and TRBJ1-6, with a possible D match to TRBD1 (6 bases). The CDR3 has 15 residues. Germline V gene lookup returns CDR1 MGHRA and CDR2 YSYEKL. Trimming pared 4 bases from V and 7 bases from J, leaving 14 bases between. This CDR3 is CASSLEGGTNSPLHF. CDR3 bases: TGCGCCAGCAGCCTGGAGGGGGGGACCAATTCACCCCTCCACTTT.

This clonotype turned up a few times. CDR3 region: CAWQQDRRNTEAFF. The CDR3 bases are TGTGCCTGGCAACAGGACAGACGGAACACTGAAGCTTTCTTT. The chain is built from TRBV30 and TRBJ1-1, with D possibly matching TRBD1 (6 bases). Germline loops: CDR1 GTSNPN, CDR2 SVGIG (reference sequence). V was clipped by 5 bases and J by 1 base, with 14 bases between them. The CDR3 loop spans 14 amino acids.

This clonotype has a single count. This chain joins TRBV29-1 and TRBJ2-1, with D possibly TRBD2 on 5 matching bases. V was shortened by 7 bases and J by 13 bases, with 17 bases between the two germline ends. The length of the CDR3 is 11 residues. Germline V gene lookup returns CDR1 SQVTM and CDR2 ANQGSEA. The CDR3 spells CSAEGLTSQFF. CDR3 in DNA: TGCAGCGCTGAGGGTCTAACGTCCCAGTTCTTC.

The chain recombines TRBV9 with TRBJ2-5; maybe TRBD2 (6 bases). The V end was cut by 3 bases, the J end by 4 bases, with 19 bases between. This CDR3 is built from 16 residues. Germline V lookup: CDR1 SGDLS, CDR2 YYNGEE. Here the CDR3 reads CASSADNSLGGETQYF. CDR3 nucleotide sequence: TGTGCCAGCAGCGCAGATAACAGTCTCGGGGGAGAGACCCAGTACTTC.

The chain uses TRBV3-1 and TRBJ2-3; 7 bases align to TRBD1. Germline-derived CDR1 and CDR2 are LGHDT and YNNKEL (reference sequence). V trimming: 4 bases; J trimming: 1 base; junction bases outside the gene matches: 5. There are 15 residues in the CDR3. CDR3 DNA sequence: TGTGCCAGCAGCCTCCCTCAGGGGGGCACAGATACGCAGTATTTT. Amino acids: CASSLPQGGTDTQYF.

This clonotype was seen just once. A junction boundary mismatches the germline segment, possibly from a read error. V usage is TRBV6-6 and J usage is TRBJ2-3; tentative D call: TRBD2 (6 bases). CDR3 size: 14 residues. From germline, CDR1 is MNHNY and CDR2 SVGAGI (reference sequence). In nucleotides, the CDR3 is TGTGCCAGCAGTTACCCGGGGGTGCCAGATACGCGGTATTTT. Encoded protein: CASSYPGVPDTRYF.

To note about this clonotype: A much larger clone lies one base from this, so it may be a read error. J is TRBJ2-7 and V is TRBV30; possible D gene TRBD2, 6 bases. Germline CDR1 GTSNPN, CDR2 SVGIG (reference sequence). Trimming took 5 bases from V and 7 from J, leaving 15 bases between them. This CDR3 region has 12 residues. The CDR3 DNA reads as TGTGCCTGGGCCCCAACGGGAGAAGAGCAGTACTTC. This encodes CAWAPTGEEQYF.

This clonotype was picked up a small number of times. For the CDR3, the DNA is TGTGCCAGCAGTCCTGGTGAGGGGGTAGCGAACTCCTACGAGCAGTACTTC. Translation gives CASSPGEGVANSYEQYF. The J gene is TRBJ2-7, the V gene TRBV27; the D gene is possibly TRBD1 (6 bases). This CDR3 is built from 17 residues. Germline CDR1 reads MNHEY; CDR2 reads SMNVEV (reference sequence). V lost 5 bases and J 0 bases, leaving 20 bases between the germline ends.

This clonotype occurred many times. The chain combines TRBV7-3 with TRBJ2-3; D may be TRBD2 (6 bases). CDR1 SGHTA and CDR2 FQGTGA come from the germline V gene. The CDR3 runs 15 residues. The ends were cut back, 2 bases at V and 4 bases at J, with 13 bases in the middle. As DNA, the CDR3 is TGTGCCAGCAGCTTAGGGTTGACTAGTTCAGATACGCAGTATTTT. The encoded protein is CASSLGLTSSDTQYF. Using reference TRBV7-3 and TRBJ2-3 for the parts outside the CDR3, the full variable domain is GAGVSQTPSNKVTEKGKYVELRCDPISGHTALYWYRQSLGQGPEFLIYFQGTGAADDSGLPNDRFFAVRPEGSVSTLKIQRTERGDSAVYLCASSLGLTSSDTQYFGPGTRLTVL.

In this sample, this clonotype turned up many times. The chain recombines TRBV28 with TRBJ2-7; D remains unclear. V lost 3 bases and J lost 6, with 15 bases in between. The CDR3 runs 14 residues. Germline loops: CDR1 MDHEN, CDR2 SYDVKM. The CDR3 sequence is CASSFRKVTPEQYF. The CDR3 DNA follows: TGTGCCAGCAGTTTTCGGAAGGTTACCCCCGAGCAGTACTTC.

As concerns this clonotype: A much larger clone is a single base away; this may be a read error. The rearrangement uses TRBV6-1 and TRBJ1-6; D may be TRBD1 (6 bases). In germline, CDR1 is MNHNS, CDR2 SASEGT. This CDR3 comprises 17 residues. CDR3 loop: CAGSTGTTRYYNSPLHF. The CDR3 bases are TGTGCCGGCAGCACCGGGACAACGCGTTACTATAATTCACCCCTCCACTTT.